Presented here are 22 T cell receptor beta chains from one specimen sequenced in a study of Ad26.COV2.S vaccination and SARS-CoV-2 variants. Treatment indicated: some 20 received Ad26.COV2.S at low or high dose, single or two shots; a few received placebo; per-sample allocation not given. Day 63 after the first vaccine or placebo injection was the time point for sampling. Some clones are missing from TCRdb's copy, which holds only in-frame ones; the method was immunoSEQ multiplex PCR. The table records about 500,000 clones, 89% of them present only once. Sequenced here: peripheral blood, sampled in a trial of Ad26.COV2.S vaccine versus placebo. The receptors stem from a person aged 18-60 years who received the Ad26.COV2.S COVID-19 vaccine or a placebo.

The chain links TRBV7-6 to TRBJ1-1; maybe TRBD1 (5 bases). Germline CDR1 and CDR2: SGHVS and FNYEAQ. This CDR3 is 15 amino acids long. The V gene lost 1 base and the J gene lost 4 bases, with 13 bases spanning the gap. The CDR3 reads CASSLGPGSVTEAFF. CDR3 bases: TGTGCCAGCAGCTTAGGTCCAGGGTCGGTCACTGAAGCTTTCTTT.

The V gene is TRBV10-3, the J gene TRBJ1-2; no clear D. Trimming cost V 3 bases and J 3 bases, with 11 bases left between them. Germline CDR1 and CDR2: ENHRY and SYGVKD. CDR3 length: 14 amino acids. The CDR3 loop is CAISDHRTDYGYTF. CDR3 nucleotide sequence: TGTGCCATCAGTGACCATAGGACCGACTATGGCTACACCTTC.

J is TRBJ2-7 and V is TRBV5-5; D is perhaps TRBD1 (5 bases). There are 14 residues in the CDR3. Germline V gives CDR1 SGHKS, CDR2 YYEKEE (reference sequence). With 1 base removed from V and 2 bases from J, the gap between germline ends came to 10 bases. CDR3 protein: CASSLYVQAYEQYF. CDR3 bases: TGTGCCAGCAGCTTGTATGTACAGGCCTACGAGCAGTACTTC.

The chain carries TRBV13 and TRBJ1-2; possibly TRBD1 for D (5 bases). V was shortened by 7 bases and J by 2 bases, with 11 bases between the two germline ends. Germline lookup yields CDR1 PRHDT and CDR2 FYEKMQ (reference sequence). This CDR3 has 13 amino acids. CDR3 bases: TGTGCCAGCATAGTAAGGGGAAACTATGGCTACACCTTC. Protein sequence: CASIVRGNYGYTF.

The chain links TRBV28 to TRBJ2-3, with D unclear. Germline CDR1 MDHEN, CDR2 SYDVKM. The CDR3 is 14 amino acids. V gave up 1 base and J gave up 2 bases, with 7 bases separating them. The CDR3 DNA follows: TGTGCCAGCAGTTTATCGTCTTCCACAGATACGCAGTATTTT. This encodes CASSLSSSTDTQYF.

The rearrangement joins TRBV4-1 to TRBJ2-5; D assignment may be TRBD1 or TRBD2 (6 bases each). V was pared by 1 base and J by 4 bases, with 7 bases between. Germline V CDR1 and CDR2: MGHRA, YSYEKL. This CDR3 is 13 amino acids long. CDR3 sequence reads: CASSQAGAETQYF. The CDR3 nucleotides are TGCGCCAGCAGCCAAGCGGGGGCAGAGACCCAGTACTTC.

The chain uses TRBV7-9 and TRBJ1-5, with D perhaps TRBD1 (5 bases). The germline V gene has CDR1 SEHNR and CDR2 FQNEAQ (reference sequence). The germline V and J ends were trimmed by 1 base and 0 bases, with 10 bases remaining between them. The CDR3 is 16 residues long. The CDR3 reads CASSLGGPASNQPQHF. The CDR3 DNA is TGTGCCAGCAGCTTAGGGGGACCAGCTAGCAATCAGCCCCAGCATTTT.

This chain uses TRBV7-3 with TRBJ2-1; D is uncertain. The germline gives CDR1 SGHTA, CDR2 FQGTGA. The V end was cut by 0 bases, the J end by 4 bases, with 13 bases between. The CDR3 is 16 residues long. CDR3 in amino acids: CASSLTGYFEYNEQFF. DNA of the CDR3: TGTGCCAGCAGCTTAACAGGTTATTTCGAGTACAATGAGCAGTTCTTC. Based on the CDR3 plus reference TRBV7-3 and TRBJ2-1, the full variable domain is GAGVSQTPSNKVTEKGKYVELRCDPISGHTALYWYRQSLGQGPEFLIYFQGTGAADDSGLPNDRFFAVRPEGSVSTLKIQRTERGDSAVYLCASSLTGYFEYNEQFFGPGTRLTVL.

The CDR3 DNA is TGCGCCAGCAGCTTGGGGACAGGGGCAACTAATGAAAAACTGTTTTTT. This sequence encodes CASSLGTGATNEKLFF. The genes are TRBV5-1 and TRBJ1-4, with TRBD1 identical over 9 bases. Germline CDR1 SGHRS, CDR2 YFSETQ. The length of the CDR3 is 16 residues. Trimming at V came to 0 bases and at J to 0 bases, leaving 0 bases not matched to a gene.

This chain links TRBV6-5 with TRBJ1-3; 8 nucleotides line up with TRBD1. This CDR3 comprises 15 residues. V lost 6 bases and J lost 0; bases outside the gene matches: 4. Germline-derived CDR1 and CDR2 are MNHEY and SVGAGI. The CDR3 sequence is CASSPDRASGNTIYF. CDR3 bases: TGTGCCAGCAGCCCGGACAGGGCCTCTGGAAACACCATATATTTT.

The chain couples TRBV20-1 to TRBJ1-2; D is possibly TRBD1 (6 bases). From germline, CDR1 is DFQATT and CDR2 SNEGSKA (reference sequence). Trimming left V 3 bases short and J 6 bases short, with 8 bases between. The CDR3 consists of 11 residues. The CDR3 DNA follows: TGCAGTGCTAGCTACAGGGATGGCTACACCTTC. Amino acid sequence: CSASYRDGYTF.

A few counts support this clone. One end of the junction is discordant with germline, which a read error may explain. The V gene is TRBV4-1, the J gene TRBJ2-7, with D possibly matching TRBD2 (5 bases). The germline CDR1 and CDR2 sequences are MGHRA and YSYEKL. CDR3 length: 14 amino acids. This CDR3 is CASSQLPSSNEQYF. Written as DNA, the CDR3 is TGCGCCAGCAGCCAATTGCCTAGCTCCAACGAGCAGTACTTC.

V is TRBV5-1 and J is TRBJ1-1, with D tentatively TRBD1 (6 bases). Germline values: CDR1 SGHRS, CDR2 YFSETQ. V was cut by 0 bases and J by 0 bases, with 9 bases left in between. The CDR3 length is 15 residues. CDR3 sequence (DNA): TGCGCCAGCAGCTTGGAATGGGACATGAACACTGAAGCTTTCTTT. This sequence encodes CASSLEWDMNTEAFF.

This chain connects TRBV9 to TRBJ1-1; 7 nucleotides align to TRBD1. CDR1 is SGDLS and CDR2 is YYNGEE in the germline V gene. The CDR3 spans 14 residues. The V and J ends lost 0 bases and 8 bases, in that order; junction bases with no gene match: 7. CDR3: CASSVETRDREAFF. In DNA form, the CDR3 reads TGTGCCAGCAGCGTAGAGACTCGGGACAGAGAAGCTTTCTTT.

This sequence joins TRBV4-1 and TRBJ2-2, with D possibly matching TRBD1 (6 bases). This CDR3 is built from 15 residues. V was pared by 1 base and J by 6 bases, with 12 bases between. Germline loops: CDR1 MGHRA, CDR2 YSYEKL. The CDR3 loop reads CASSQVPNRAGELFF. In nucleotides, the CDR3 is TGCGCCAGCAGCCAAGTCCCCAACAGGGCCGGGGAGCTGTTTTTT.

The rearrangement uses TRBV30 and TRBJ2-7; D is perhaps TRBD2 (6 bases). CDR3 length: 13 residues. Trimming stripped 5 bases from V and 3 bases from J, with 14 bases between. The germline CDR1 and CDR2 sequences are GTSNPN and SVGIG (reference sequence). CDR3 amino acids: CAWGGAVRYEQYF. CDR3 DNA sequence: TGTGCCTGGGGCGGGGCAGTCCGCTACGAGCAGTACTTC.

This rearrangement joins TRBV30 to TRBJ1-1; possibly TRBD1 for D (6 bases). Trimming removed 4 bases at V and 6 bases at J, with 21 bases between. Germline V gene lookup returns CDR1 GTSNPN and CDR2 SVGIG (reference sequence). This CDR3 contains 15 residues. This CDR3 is CAWTPTTGRGAEAFF. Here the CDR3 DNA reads TGTGCCTGGACCCCCACGACAGGCAGAGGTGCTGAAGCTTTCTTT.

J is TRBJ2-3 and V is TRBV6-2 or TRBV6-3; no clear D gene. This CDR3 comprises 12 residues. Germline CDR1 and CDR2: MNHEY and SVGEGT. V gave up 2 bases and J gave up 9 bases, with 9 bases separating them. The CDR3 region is CASSYPVGTQYF. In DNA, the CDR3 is TGTGCCAGCAGTTACCCTGTGGGGACGCAGTATTTT.

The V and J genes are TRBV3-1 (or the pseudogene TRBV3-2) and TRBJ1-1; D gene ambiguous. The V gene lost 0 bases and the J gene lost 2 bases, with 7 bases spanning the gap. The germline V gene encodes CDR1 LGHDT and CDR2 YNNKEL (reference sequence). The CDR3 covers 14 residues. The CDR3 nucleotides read TGTGCCAGCAGCCAAGAAGGGCGCAACACTGAAGCTTTCTTT. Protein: CASSQEGRNTEAFF.

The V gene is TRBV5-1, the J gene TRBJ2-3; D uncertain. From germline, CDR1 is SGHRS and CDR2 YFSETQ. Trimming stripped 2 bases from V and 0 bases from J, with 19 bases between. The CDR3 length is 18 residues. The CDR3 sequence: CASSLFSRSRTSTDTQYF. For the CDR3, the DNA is TGCGCCAGCAGCTTATTCTCCCGGAGCCGAACTAGCACAGATACGCAGTATTTT.

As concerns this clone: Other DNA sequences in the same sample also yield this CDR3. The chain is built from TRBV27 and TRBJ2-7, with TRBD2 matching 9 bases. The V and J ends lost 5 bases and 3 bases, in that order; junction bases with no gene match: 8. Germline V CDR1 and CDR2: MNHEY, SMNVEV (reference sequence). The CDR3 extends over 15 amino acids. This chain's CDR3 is CASSPLGSGSYEQYF. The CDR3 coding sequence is TGTGCCAGCAGTCCCCTCGGTAGCGGGAGCTACGAGCAGTACTTC.

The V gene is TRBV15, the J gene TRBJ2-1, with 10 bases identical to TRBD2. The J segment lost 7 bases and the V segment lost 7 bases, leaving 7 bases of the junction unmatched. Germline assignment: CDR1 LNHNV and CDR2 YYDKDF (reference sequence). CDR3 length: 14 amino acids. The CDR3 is CATKASGSRNEQFF. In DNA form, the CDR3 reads TGTGCCACCAAGGCTAGCGGGAGTCGGAATGAGCAGTTCTTC.